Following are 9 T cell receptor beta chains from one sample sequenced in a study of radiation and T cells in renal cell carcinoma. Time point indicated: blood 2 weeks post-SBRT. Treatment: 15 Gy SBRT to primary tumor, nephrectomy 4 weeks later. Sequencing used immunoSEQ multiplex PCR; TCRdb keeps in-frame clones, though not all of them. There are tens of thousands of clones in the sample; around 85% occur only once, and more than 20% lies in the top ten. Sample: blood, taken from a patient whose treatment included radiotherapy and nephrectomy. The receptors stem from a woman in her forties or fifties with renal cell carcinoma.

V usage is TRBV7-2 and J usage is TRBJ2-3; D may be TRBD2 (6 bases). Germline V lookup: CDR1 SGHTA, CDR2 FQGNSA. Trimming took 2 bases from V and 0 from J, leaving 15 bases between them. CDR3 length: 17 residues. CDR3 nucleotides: TGTGCCAGCAGCTTACAGCAAGCGGGTTTTAGCACAGATACGCAGTATTTT. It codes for CASSLQQAGFSTDTQYF. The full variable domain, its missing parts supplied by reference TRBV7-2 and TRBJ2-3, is GAGVSQSPSNKVTEKGKDVELRCDPISGHTALYWYRQSLGQGLEFLIYFQGNSAPDKSGLPSDRFSAERTGGSVSTLTIQRTQQEDSAVYLCASSLQQAGFSTDTQYFGPGTRLTVL.

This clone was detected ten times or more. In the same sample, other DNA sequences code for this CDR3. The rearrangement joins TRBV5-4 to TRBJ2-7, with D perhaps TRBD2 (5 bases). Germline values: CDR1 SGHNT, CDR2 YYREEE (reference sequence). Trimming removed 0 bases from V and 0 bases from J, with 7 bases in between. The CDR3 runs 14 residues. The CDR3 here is CASSLGTPSYEQYF. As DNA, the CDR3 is TGTGCCAGCAGCTTGGGGACTCCCTCCTACGAGCAGTACTTC.

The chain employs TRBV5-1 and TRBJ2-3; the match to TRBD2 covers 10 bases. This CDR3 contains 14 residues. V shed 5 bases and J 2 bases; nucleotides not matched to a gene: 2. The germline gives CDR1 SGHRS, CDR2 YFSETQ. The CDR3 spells CASRGLAVTDTQYF. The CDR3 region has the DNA TGCGCCAGCAGAGGACTAGCGGTCACAGATACGCAGTATTTT.

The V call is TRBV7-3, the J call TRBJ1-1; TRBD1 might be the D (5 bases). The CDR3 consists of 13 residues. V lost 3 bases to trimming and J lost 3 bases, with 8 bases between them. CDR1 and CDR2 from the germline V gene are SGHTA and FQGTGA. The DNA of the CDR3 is TGTGCCAGCAGCTTTGGGGCGGACACTGAAGCTTTCTTT. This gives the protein CASSFGADTEAFF.

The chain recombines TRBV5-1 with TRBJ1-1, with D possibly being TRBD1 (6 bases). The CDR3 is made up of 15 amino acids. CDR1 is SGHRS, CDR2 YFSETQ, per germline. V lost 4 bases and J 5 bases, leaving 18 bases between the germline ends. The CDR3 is CASSPVVGAMTEAFF. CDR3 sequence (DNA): TGCGCCAGCAGCCCGGTAGTGGGGGCAATGACTGAAGCTTTCTTT.

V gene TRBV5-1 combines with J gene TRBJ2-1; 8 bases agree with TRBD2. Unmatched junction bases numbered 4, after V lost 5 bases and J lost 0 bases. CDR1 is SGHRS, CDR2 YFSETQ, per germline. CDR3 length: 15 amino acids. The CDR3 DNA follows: TGCGCCAGCAGACGTAGCGGGGTCTCCTACAATGAGCAGTTCTTC. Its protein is CASRRSGVSYNEQFF.

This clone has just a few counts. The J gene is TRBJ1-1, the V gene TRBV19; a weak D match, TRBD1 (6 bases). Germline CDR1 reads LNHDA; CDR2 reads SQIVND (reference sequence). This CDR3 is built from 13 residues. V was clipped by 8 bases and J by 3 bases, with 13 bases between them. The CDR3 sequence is CASHLRGDTEAFF. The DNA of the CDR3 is TGTGCCAGTCACCTGAGGGGGGACACTGAAGCTTTCTTT.

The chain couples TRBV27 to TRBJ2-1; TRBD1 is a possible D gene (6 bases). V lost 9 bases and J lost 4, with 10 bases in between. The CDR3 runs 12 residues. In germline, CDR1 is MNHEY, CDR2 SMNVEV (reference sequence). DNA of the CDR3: TGTGCCAGTCAAACAGGGTACAATGAGCAGTTCTTC. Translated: CASQTGYNEQFF.

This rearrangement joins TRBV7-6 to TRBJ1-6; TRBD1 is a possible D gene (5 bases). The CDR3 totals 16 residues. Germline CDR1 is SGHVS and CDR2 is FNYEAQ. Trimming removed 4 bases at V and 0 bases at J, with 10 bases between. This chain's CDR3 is CASSWDSSSYNSPLHF. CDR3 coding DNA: TGTGCCAGCAGCTGGGACTCGAGCTCCTATAATTCACCCCTCCACTTT.